A selection of T cell receptor beta chains follows, all from one sample in a study of blood T cell repertoires in COVID-19. The table came from immunoSEQ multiplex PCR; TCRdb's copy has only in-frame clones and leaves some out. The sample has some 140,000 clones, 80% to 85% seen once. Sequences were obtained from PBMCs or T cells enriched from blood (not recorded which). Receptor source: a man in his forties with acute COVID-19. Each CDR3 is given with its conserved first and last residue. Each record gives: clone size, V gene, J gene, D gene, CDR3 protein, CDR3 DNA. The D gene is left open where the match is weak. The size entry is marked missing in some rows and otherwise reads once, few, many or a size class.

>-|TRBV19|TRBJ2-1|-
CASSDGGPSSYNEQFF
TGTGCCAGTAGCGACGGCGGGCCTAGCTCCTACAATGAGCAGTTCTTC
>few|TRBV19|TRBJ2-2|-
CASIERNTGELFF
TGTGCCAGTATAGAAAGGAACACCGGGGAGCTGTTTTTT
>-|TRBV4-3|TRBJ1-2|-
CASSQGTQAHYGYTF
TGCGCCAGCAGCCAAGGAACGCAGGCTCACTATGGCTACACCTTC
>few|TRBV30|TRBJ2-1|TRBD1
CAWLLRDRGPNEQFF
TGTGCCTGGCTCCTCCGGGACAGGGGGCCTAATGAGCAGTTCTTC
>-|TRBV5-4|TRBJ1-4|-
CASSLAGDLSEKLFF
TGTGCCAGCAGCTTGGCGGGGGACCTGAGTGAAAAACTGTTTTTT
>few|TRBV2|TRBJ1-1|TRBD1
CASTRAAGGGTEAFF
TGTGCCAGCACTAGGGCCGCAGGGGGCGGCACTGAAGCTTTCTTT
>-|TRBV6-1|TRBJ2-7|TRBD2
CASSEQWGELAENYEQYF
TGTGCCAGCAGTGAACAGTGGGGGGAACTAGCGGAAAATTACGAGCAGTACTTC
>-|TRBV18|TRBJ2-1|TRBD2
CASSPPVGGANEQFF
TGTGCCAGCTCACCACCGGTCGGGGGGGCGAATGAGCAGTTCTTC
>few|TRBV5-1|TRBJ2-7|TRBD1
CASSLALGTEGTYEQYF
TGCGCCAGCAGCTTGGCCTTGGGGACAGAGGGGACCTACGAGCAGTACTTC
>-|TRBV7-8|TRBJ1-2|TRBD1
CASSLTTGGTVGYTF
TGTGCCAGCAGCTTAACGACAGGGGGCACGGTTGGCTACACCTTC
>-|TRBV30|TRBJ1-6|TRBD1
CAWGGQGKNSPLHF
TGTGCCTGGGGGGGACAGGGTAAAAATTCACCCCTCCACTTT
>-|TRBV28|TRBJ2-7|TRBD1
CASSSIRQGVFLQYF
TGTGCCAGCAGTTCCATAAGACAGGGGGTCTTTTTGCAGTACTTC
>many|TRBV19|TRBJ1-6|-
CASSMRRGSGDSPLHF
TGTGCCAGTAGTATGCGGAGAGGGTCTGGTGATTCACCCCTCCACTTT
>-|TRBV6-6|TRBJ2-3|TRBD1
CASSPRRGQGYTDTQYF
TGTGCCAGCAGTCCACGAAGAGGACAGGGATACACAGATACGCAGTATTTT
>-|TRBV5-4|TRBJ1-1|-
CASIASGRGTEAFF
TGTGCCAGCATCGCTTCCGGGCGGGGGACTGAAGCTTTCTTT
>-|TRBV19|TRBJ1-5|-
CASSMRESQPQHF
TGTGCCAGTAGTATGCGAGAGAGTCAGCCCCAGCATTTT
>-|TRBV7-9|TRBJ2-7|TRBD2
CASSLAGGREQYF
TGTGCCAGCAGCTTAGCCGGGGGGAGGGAGCAGTACTTC
>-|TRBV20-1|TRBJ1-1|TRBD1
CSGGGNTEAFF
TGCAGTGGAGGGGGCAACACTGAAGCTTTCTTT
>-|TRBV5-6|TRBJ1-1|TRBD1
CASGELGQGGGEAFF
TGTGCCAGCGGAGAGTTGGGGCAGGGGGGCGGTGAAGCTTTCTTT
>-|TRBV27|TRBJ2-1|TRBD1
CASSGTGTDAYNEQFF
TGTGCCAGCAGTGGCACCGGGACAGATGCTTACAATGAGCAGTTCTTC
>-|TRBV11-3|TRBJ2-3|TRBD2
CASSSGTSGGTDTQYF
TGTGCCAGCAGCTCAGGGACTAGCGGGGGCACAGATACGCAGTATTTT
>-|TRBV11-3|TRBJ2-1|-
CASSLASTGEQFF
TGTGCCAGCAGCTTAGCGTCGACGGGTGAGCAGTTCTTC
>few|TRBV5-5|TRBJ1-2|-
CASSLGLNYGYTF
TGTGCCAGCAGCTTGGGACTGAACTATGGCTACACCTTC
>few|TRBV5-1|TRBJ2-3|-
CASSLSGRMLTDTQYF
TGCGCCAGCAGCTTGTCGGGTCGTATGTTGACAGATACGCAGTATTTT
>-|TRBV7-9|TRBJ1-6|-
CASSLGARGGRSPLHF
TGTGCCAGCAGCTTAGGAGCAAGGGGTGGTAGGTCACCCCTCCACTTT